Listed below are T cell receptor beta chains from one sample, sequenced in a study of blood T cell repertoires in COVID-19. Here immunoSEQ multiplex PCR was the method, and the copy in TCRdb shows in-frame clones only, minus some. The top ten clones hold under 8.5% of a sample with more than 200,000 clones, around 83% of them seen once. Sequencing used peripheral blood. These TCRs come from a woman aged 80 or over with COVID-19, enrolled during active disease. CDR3s include the opening cysteine and the closing phenylalanine or tryptophan. A D gene is named only where the DNA matches it firmly. Only part of the rows carry a size: once, few, many, or a class if the clone is expanded.

CASSFRGGYTF,TGTGCCAGCAGTTTCAGGGGCGGCTACACCTTC,TRBV28,-,-,TRBJ1-2
CASSPGDYGYTF,TGTGCCAGCAGCCCCGGGGACTATGGCTACACCTTC,TRBV5-6,-,-,TRBJ1-2
CASSYSGQGTEAFF,TGTGCCAGCAGTTACTCGGGACAGGGGACTGAAGCTTTCTTT,TRBV6-5,TRBD1,few,TRBJ1-1
CSASRLAGYTDTQYF,TGCAGTGCTAGTAGGCTAGCGGGGTACACAGATACGCAGTATTTT,TRBV20-1,TRBD2,-,TRBJ2-3
CAISEGLNGNTIYF,TGTGCCATCAGTGAAGGACTGAACGGAAACACCATATATTTT,TRBV10-3,-,-,TRBJ1-3
CASSQGREAQPQHF,TGTGCCAGCAGTCAAGGGAGGGAAGCTCAGCCCCAGCATTTT,TRBV3-1/TRBV3-2,-,once,TRBJ1-5
CASSPMTSGVKEQYF,TGTGCCAGCAGCCCTATGACTAGCGGGGTAAAAGAGCAGTACTTC,TRBV3-1/TRBV3-2,TRBD2,-,TRBJ2-7
CASSLGPGEGSPLHF,TGTGCCAGCAGCTTAGGTCCAGGGGAGGGTTCACCCCTCCACTTT,TRBV7-8,-,-,TRBJ1-6
CASSSSGSPLHF,TGTGCCAGCAGTTCTAGCGGCTCACCCCTCCACTTT,TRBV11-1,-,-,TRBJ1-6
CAWLSRQGDGYTF,TGTGCCTGGCTCTCCCGACAGGGGGATGGCTACACCTTC,TRBV30,TRBD1,-,TRBJ1-2
CATQDRGATEAFF,TGTGCCACCCAGGACAGGGGTGCCACTGAAGCTTTCTTT,TRBV25-1,TRBD1,few,TRBJ1-1
CASSIRGEYGYTF,TGTGCCAGTAGTATTCGAGGCGAATATGGCTACACCTTC,TRBV19,-,-,TRBJ1-2
CASSQGLNRNVGGYTF,TGCGCCAGCAGCCAAGGGCTTAACAGGAATGTAGGTGGCTACACCTTC,TRBV4-1,-,once,TRBJ1-2
CASSQGQTYEQYF,TGTGCCAGCAGCCAAGGTCAGACCTACGAGCAGTACTTC,TRBV3-1/TRBV3-2,-,-,TRBJ2-7
CAISPQGVQGHEQYF,TGTGCCATCAGTCCCCAAGGGGTACAGGGCCACGAGCAGTACTTC,TRBV10-3,-,-,TRBJ2-7
CASSYRGYSNQPQHF,TGTGCCAGCAGTTACAGGGGTTATAGCAATCAGCCCCAGCATTTT,TRBV6-2/TRBV6-3,-,-,TRBJ1-5
CASSRPEQRAFF,TGTGCCAGCAGCCGTCCCGAACAGCGGGCTTTCTTT,TRBV27,-,-,TRBJ1-1
CASSGIAGGNGELFF,TGTGCCAGCAGCGGGATAGCGGGAGGGAACGGGGAGCTGTTTTTT,TRBV7-8,TRBD2,-,TRBJ2-2
CASSPDHPGDSNQPQHF,TGCGCCAGCAGCCCAGACCATCCGGGGGATAGCAATCAGCCCCAGCATTTT,TRBV23-1,-,few,TRBJ1-5
CASSPGRQQYF,TGTGCCAGTTCTCCTGGGAGACAGCAGTACTTC,TRBV6-5,-,-,TRBJ2-7
CASSRTGGYTF,TGTGCCAGCAGTCGGACAGGGGGCTACACCTTC,TRBV6-5,TRBD1,few,TRBJ1-2
CASSTAGGQETQYF,TGTGCCAGCAGTACGGCGGGGGGGCAAGAGACCCAGTACTTC,TRBV6-2/TRBV6-3,TRBD2,-,TRBJ2-5
CASSFRGVQTDTQYF,TGTGCCAGCAGCTTCCGCGGGGTTCAGACAGATACGCAGTATTTT,TRBV13,-,-,TRBJ2-3
CAWGGEGKANEKLFF,TGTGCCTGGGGTGGAGAGGGAAAGGCTAATGAAAAACTGTTTTTT,TRBV30,-,-,TRBJ1-4
CASSLRGWNTGELFF,TGTGCCAGCAGCCTCCGAGGTTGGAACACCGGGGAGCTGTTTTTT,TRBV3-1/TRBV3-2,-,-,TRBJ2-2
CASSLTPSASGGIDTQYF,TGCGCCAGCAGCCTCACACCTTCGGCTAGCGGGGGTATAGATACGCAGTATTTT,TRBV4-1,TRBD2,-,TRBJ2-3
CASSQRAETGSNQPQHF,TGTGCCAGCAGCCAGAGGGCGGAGACAGGGAGCAATCAGCCCCAGCATTTT,TRBV4-2,TRBD1,few,TRBJ1-5
CASSLQAPDNSPLHF,TGTGCCAGCAGCTTACAGGCCCCGGATAATTCACCCCTCCACTTT,TRBV7-2,-,-,TRBJ1-6